This TCR beta chain was obtained from a study of T cell responses to AZD1222 COVID-19 vaccine. Using immunoSEQ multiplex PCR, the repertoire was profiled, and TCRdb retains in-frame clones only, with some absent. The sample carries around 150,000 clones, about 95% recorded once. The CDR3 runs 16 residues. CDR1 SGHVS and CDR2 FNYEAQ come from the germline V gene. Trimming cost V 2 bases and J 1 base, with 13 bases left between them. J is TRBJ2-3 and V is TRBV7-6; either TRBD1 or TRBD2 may supply D (6 bases each). The sequence was obtained from an adult in good health. Sequencing was performed on peripheral blood, taken on day 0 of AZD1222 vaccination. The CDR3 sequence is CASSLPTGAGTDTQYF. The DNA of the CDR3 is TGTGCCAGCAGCTTACCAACGGGGGCCGGCACAGATACGCAGTATTTT.